This T cell receptor (beta chain) was sequenced for a study of regulatory T cells in long-lasting Graves disease. Overall study findings and caveats: Persistent Graves' disease cases displayed lower TCR diversity than newly diagnosed ones.

Time point specified: persistent/refractory GD, antithyroid drugs over 5 years with positive TRAb. Construction of the TCR library relied on RNA isolated from PBMCs. Criteria from the American Thyroid Association guidelines were applied to diagnose Graves' disease. This CDR3 has 15 residues. Trimming shortened V by 4 bases and J by 2 bases, and 13 bases separated the two germline ends. Arm-PCR with iRepertoire HTBI primers amplified the CDR3 regions for these TCR beta libraries. TCRdb re-analysed the multiplex PCR reads in MiXCR, keeping a single row per CDR3 protein. Counted here are under 500,000 distinct CDR3 sequences, less than 25% occurring once; the ten biggest clones make up 7.8%. Comment on this clonotype: What it binds is unknown.

The TCR comes from a female donor with Graves disease. The sequences come from peripheral blood mononuclear cells (PBMCs), collected when the disease was refractory, from a patient treated with antithyroid drugs. The chain combines TRBV12-3 or TRBV12-4 with TRBJ2-3, with D maybe TRBD1 (6 bases). DNA of the CDR3: TGTGCCAGCAGTTATACCCCAGGGGTCACAGATACGCAGTATTTT. Amino acid sequence: CASSYTPGVTDTQYF.